Listed here are 14 T cell receptor beta chains from one sample, sequenced in a study of T cells in Graves' hyperthyroidism and ophthalmopathy. Amplified TCR beta CDR3 regions came from RNA transcripts. A set of HTBI primers served as the primers for a first-round RT-PCR of the TCR CDR3. TCRdb processed the multiplex PCR reads anew with MiXCR; each CDR3 protein has one entry. The sample has 600,000 to 900,000 distinct CDR3 sequences, approximately 16% seen once; the top ten hold approximately 8.4%. Sample: blood. The receptors shown here come from a young man with Graves' hyperthyroidism.

As to this clonotype: A clone one base away is much larger, so this may be a read error. The chain recombines TRBV13 with TRBJ2-7; no definite D call. CDR3 length: 13 amino acids. The V and J ends lost 2 bases and 6 bases respectively, with 11 bases between them. Per germline, CDR1 PRHDT and CDR2 FYEKMQ (reference sequence). In DNA, the CDR3 is TGTGCCAGCAGCTTACGTGGGGTGTCCGAGCAGTACTTC. The encoded protein is CASSLRGVSEQYF.

In this sample, this clonotype turned up many times. The rearrangement joins TRBV6-2 or TRBV6-3 to TRBJ2-1; 7 bases are shared with TRBD2. The V segment lost 7 bases and the J segment 1 base; nucleotides outside the gene matches: 13. The length of the CDR3 is 17 residues. Per the germline V gene, CDR1 is MNHEY and CDR2 is SVGEGT. The CDR3 reads CASTSITSVVSYNEQFF. Here the CDR3 DNA reads TGTGCCAGCACCTCAATAACTAGCGTGGTTTCCTACAATGAGCAGTTCTTC.

This clonotype was counted a few times. The chain uses TRBV7-2 and TRBJ1-2; D possibly corresponds to TRBD1 (5 bases). This CDR3 spans 15 amino acids. Germline V gene sequence: CDR1 SGHTA, CDR2 FQGNSA. V shed 4 bases and J shed 7 bases, with 19 bases lying between them. The CDR3 protein is CASSSPSVGAGGYTF. The CDR3 DNA sequence: TGTGCCAGCAGCTCTCCTAGCGTCGGGGCGGGTGGCTACACCTTC.

This clonotype was seen repeatedly, ten times or more. The chain couples TRBV7-3 to TRBJ2-3; D is possibly TRBD1 or TRBD2 (5 bases each). Trimming stripped 5 bases from V and 4 bases from J, with 10 bases between. The CDR3 covers 13 residues. Germline CDR1 and CDR2: SGHTA and FQGTGA. Written as DNA, the CDR3 is TGTGCCAGCAGCCCAGGGACGGCAGATACGCAGTATTTT. As protein: CASSPGTADTQYF.

The rearrangement links TRBV5-5 to TRBJ1-5; weak D call: TRBD1 (5 bases). The V end was cut by 4 bases, the J end by 0 bases, with 14 bases between. CDR3 length equals 16 residues. Germline assignment: CDR1 SGHKS and CDR2 YYEKEE (reference sequence). This CDR3 reads CASSHGGANSNQPQHF. CDR3 nucleotide sequence: TGTGCCAGCAGCCACGGCGGGGCCAATAGCAATCAGCCCCAGCATTTT.

Remarks on this clonotype: This sequence may be a read error, since a much larger clone differs from it by one base. V is TRBV20-1 and J is TRBJ2-1; maybe TRBD2 (5 bases). CDR3 length equals 14 residues. Germline-derived CDR1 and CDR2 are DFQATT and SNEGSKA (reference sequence). Deletions cut 8 bases from V and 0 bases from J, with 14 bases between. The CDR3 region has the DNA TGCAGTACTGTACTAGAGCTCTCCTACAATGAGCAGTTCTTC. Residues: CSTVLELSYNEQFF.

J is TRBJ2-1 and V is TRBV5-6; the match to TRBD2 covers 11 bases. This CDR3 is built from 15 residues. After removal of 4 bases from V and 7 bases from J, the junction contained 7 bases not matched to a gene. Germline V gene lookup returns CDR1 SGHDT and CDR2 YYEEEE. The CDR3 bases are TGTGCCAGCAGCCCGAGACTAGCGGGACAGAATGAGCAGTTCTTC. This codes for CASSPRLAGQNEQFF.

Only a few counts were recorded for this clonotype. The gene calls are TRBV20-1 and TRBJ2-1, with 11 bases identical to TRBD2. In germline, CDR1 is DFQATT, CDR2 SNEGSKA (reference sequence). There are 15 residues in the CDR3. J gave up 4 bases and V 0 bases, and 2 bases lay outside the gene matches. The DNA of the CDR3 is TGCAGTGCTAGAGAGGGACTAGCGGAGTACAATGAGCAGTTCTTC. Translating gives CSAREGLAEYNEQFF.

This clonotype was seen repeatedly, ten times or more. Here the CDR3 DNA reads TGCAGCGTTGACTTTGGCAAGAGCTCCTACAATGAGCAGTTCTTC. Encoded protein: CSVDFGKSSYNEQFF. V usage is TRBV29-1 and J usage is TRBJ2-1; D is uncertain. The CDR3 consists of 15 residues. Looked up from germline, CDR1 is SQVTM and CDR2 is ANQGSEA. The V end was cut by 3 bases, the J end by 0 bases, with 12 bases between.

The chain recombines TRBV3-1 with TRBJ1-3, with D uncertain. V lost 4 bases to trimming and J lost 1 base, with 11 bases between them. The CDR3 consists of 15 residues. Per the germline V gene, CDR1 is LGHDT and CDR2 is YNNKEL (reference sequence). CDR3 loop: CASSRSTLSGNTIYF. CDR3 DNA: TGTGCCAGCAGCCGAAGTACACTATCTGGAAACACCATATATTTT.

This clonotype has a handful of counts. The V call is TRBV20-1, the J call TRBJ2-4; TRBD2 matches 9 bases. V lost 7 bases to trimming and J lost 8 bases; unmatched junction nucleotides: 9. This CDR3 is built from 13 residues. CDR1 and CDR2 from the germline V gene are DFQATT and SNEGSKA (reference sequence). Here the CDR3 DNA reads TGCAGTGAGTCTAGCGGGGAGGTTGACATTCAGTACTTC. Translated: CSESSGEVDIQYF.

The V call is TRBV28, the J call TRBJ1-6; no clear D gene. The CDR3 extends over 13 amino acids. The germline V gene has CDR1 MDHEN and CDR2 SYDVKM. Deletions cut 7 bases from V and 10 bases from J, with 14 bases between. This CDR3 is CASTDVVNSPLHF. Written as DNA, the CDR3 is TGTGCCAGCACGGACGTAGTGAACTCACCCCTCCACTTT.

This clonotype came up a few times. The chain is built from TRBV6-1 and TRBJ2-4, with 7 bases identical to TRBD1. The CDR3 length is 16 residues. With V trimmed by 7 bases and J by 0 bases, 9 bases remained unmatched. Germline assignment: CDR1 MNHNS and CDR2 SASEGT. The CDR3 nucleotides read TGTGCCAGCAACCGAGACAGGGATCTAGCCAAAAACATTCAGTACTTC. Translated: CASNRDRDLAKNIQYF.

This clonotype was recorded many times. The V and J genes are TRBV7-2 and TRBJ2-7, with 9 bases matching TRBD2. CDR3 length: 16 amino acids. Germline V gene sequence: CDR1 SGHTA, CDR2 FQGNSA. After removal of 2 bases from V and 3 bases from J, the junction contained 8 bases not matched to a gene. CDR3 amino acids: CASSLTGTSSFYEQYF. CDR3 bases: TGTGCCAGCAGCTTAACCGGGACTAGCTCATTCTACGAGCAGTACTTC.